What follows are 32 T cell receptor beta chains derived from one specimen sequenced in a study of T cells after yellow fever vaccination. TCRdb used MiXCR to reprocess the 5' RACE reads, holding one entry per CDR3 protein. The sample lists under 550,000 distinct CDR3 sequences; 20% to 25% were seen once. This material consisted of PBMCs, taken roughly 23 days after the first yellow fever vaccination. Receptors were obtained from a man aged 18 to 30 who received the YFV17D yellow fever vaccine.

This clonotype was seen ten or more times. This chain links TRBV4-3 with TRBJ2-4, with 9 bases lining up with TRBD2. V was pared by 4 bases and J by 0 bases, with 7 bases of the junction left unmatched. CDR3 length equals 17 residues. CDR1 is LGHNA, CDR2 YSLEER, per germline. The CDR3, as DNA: TGCGCCAGCAGCCTCGTTGTTAGCGGGGGAGCCAAAAACATTCAGTACTTC. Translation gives CASSLVVSGGAKNIQYF.

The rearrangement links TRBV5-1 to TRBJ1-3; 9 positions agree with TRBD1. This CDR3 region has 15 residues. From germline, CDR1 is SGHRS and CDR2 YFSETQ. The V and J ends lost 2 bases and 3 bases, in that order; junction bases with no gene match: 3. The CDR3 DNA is TGCGCCAGCAGCTTACAGGGGGCACTTGGAAACACCATATATTTT. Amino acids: CASSLQGALGNTIYF.

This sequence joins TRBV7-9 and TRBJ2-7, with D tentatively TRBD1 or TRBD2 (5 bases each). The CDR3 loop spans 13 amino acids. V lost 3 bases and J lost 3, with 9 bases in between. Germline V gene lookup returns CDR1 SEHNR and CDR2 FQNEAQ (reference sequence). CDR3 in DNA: TGTGCCAGCAGCTTGAGGGGAAACTACGAGCAGTACGTC. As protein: CASSLRGNYEQYV.

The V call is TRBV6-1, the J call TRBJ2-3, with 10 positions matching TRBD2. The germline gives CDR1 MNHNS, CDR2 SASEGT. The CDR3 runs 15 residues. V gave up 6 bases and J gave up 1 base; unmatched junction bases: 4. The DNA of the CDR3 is TGTGCCAGCAGACTAGCGGGACTCCGCACAGATACGCAGTATTTT. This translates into CASRLAGLRTDTQYF.

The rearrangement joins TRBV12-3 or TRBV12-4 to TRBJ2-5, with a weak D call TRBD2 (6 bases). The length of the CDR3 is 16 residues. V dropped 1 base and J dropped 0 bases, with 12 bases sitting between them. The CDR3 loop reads CASSLGPGLYQETQYF. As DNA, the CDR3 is TGTGCCAGCAGTTTAGGTCCGGGACTCTACCAAGAGACCCAGTACTTC.

The chain's CDR3 is CASSLGGTYATQETQYF. The CDR3 nucleotides are TGTGCCAGCAGCTTGGGAGGGACCTATGCAACTCAAGAGACCCAGTACTTC. This sequence joins TRBV5-6 and TRBJ2-5; tentatively, D is TRBD1 or TRBD2 (5 bases each). This CDR3 contains 17 residues. V was pared by 0 bases and J by 2 bases, with 17 bases between. Per the germline V gene, CDR1 is SGHDT and CDR2 is YYEEEE.

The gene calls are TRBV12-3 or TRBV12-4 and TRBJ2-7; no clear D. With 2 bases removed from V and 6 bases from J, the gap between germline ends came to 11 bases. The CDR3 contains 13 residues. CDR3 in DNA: TGTGCCAGCAGTTTAAACAGACAAACCGAGCAGTACTTC. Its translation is CASSLNRQTEQYF.

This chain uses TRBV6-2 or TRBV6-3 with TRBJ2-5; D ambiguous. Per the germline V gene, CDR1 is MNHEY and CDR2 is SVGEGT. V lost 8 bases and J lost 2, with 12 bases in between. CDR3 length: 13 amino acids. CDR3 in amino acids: CASARRAQETQYF. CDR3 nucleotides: TGTGCCAGCGCGCGTCGGGCGCAAGAGACCCAGTACTTC.

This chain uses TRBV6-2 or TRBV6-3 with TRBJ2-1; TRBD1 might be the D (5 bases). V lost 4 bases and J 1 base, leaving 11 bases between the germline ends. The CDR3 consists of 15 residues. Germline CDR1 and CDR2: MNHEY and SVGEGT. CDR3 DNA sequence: TGTGCCAGCAGTTGGGGCAGGGAATCCTACAATGAGCAGTTCTTC. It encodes CASSWGRESYNEQFF.

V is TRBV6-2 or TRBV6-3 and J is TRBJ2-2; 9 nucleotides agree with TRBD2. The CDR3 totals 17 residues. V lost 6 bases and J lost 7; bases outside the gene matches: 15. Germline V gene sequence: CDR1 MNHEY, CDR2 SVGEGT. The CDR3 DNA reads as TGTGCCAGCAGATCCCCGGCGAGCGGGGGGAAGGTCGGGGAGCTGTTTTTT. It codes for CASRSPASGGKVGELFF.

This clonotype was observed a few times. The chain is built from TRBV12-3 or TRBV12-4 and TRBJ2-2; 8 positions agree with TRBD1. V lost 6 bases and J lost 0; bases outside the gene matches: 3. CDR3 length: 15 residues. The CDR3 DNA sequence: TGTGCCAGCAGGTTACAGGGGGCGAACACCGGGGAGCTGTTTTTT. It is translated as CASRLQGANTGELFF.

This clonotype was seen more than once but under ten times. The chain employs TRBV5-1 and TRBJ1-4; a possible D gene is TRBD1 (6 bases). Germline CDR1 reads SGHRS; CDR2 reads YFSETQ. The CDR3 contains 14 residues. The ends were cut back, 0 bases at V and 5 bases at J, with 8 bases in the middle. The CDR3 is CASSLDRVNEKLFF. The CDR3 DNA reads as TGCGCCAGCAGCTTGGACAGGGTAAATGAAAAACTGTTTTTT.

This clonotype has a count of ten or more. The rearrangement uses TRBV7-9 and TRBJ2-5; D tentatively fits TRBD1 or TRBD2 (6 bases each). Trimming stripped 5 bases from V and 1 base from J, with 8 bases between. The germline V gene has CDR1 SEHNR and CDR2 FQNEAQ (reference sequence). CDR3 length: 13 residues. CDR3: CASSPGAQETQYF. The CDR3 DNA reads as TGTGCCAGCAGCCCGGGGGCCCAAGAGACCCAGTACTTC.

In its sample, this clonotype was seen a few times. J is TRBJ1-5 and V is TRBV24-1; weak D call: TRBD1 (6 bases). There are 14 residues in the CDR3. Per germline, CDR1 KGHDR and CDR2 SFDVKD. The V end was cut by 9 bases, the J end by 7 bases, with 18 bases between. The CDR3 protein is CATAREGEGQPQHF. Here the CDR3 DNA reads TGTGCCACCGCAAGGGAGGGGGAAGGGCAGCCCCAGCATTTT.

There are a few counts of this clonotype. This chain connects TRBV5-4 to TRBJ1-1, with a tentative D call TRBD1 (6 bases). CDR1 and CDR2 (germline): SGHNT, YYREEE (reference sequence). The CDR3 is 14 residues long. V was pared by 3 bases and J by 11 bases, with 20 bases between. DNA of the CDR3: TGTGCCAGCAGCTCCTACAGGGACGCAAGTGAGGCTTTCTTT. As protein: CASSSYRDASEAFF.

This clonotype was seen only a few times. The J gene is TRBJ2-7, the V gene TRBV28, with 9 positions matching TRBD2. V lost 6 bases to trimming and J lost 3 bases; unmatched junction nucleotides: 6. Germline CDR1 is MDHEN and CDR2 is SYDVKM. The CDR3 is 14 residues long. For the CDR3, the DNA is TGTGCCAGCAGCCGGGGGACTAGCTACTACGAGCAGTACGTC. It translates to CASSRGTSYYEQYV.

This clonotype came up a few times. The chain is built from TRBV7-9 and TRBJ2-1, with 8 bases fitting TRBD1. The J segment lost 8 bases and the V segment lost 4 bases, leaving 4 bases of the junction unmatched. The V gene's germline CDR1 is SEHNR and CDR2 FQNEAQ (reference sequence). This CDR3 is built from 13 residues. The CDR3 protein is CASSSGGGDEQFF. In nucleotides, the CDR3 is TGTGCCAGCAGCTCAGGGGGCGGGGATGAGCAGTTCTTC.

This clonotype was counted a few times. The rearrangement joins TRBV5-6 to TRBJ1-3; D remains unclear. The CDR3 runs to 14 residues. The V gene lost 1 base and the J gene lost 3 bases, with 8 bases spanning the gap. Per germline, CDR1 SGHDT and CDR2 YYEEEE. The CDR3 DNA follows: TGTGCCAGCAGCTTGTTCTTCTATGGAAACACCATATATTTT. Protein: CASSLFFYGNTIYF.

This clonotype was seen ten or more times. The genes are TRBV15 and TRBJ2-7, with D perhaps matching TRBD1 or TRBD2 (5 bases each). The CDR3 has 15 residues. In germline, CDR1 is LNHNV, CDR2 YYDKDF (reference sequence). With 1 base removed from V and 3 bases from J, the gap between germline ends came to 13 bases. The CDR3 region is CATSRGGTGHYEQYF. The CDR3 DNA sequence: TGTGCCACCAGCAGAGGAGGGACCGGGCACTACGAGCAGTACTTC.

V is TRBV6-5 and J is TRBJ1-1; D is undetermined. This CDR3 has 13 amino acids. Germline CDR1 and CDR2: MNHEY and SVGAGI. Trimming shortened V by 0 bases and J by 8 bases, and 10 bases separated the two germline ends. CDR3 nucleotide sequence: TGTGCCAGCAGTTACTCGAAAGGCTTGGAAGCTTTCTTT. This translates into CASSYSKGLEAFF.

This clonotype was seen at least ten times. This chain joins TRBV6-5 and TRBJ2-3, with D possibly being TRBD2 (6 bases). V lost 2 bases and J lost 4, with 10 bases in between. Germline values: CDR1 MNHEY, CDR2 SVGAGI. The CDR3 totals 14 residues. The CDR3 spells CASSYAGGADTQYF. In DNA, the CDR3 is TGTGCCAGCAGTTACGCCGGGGGAGCAGATACGCAGTATTTT.

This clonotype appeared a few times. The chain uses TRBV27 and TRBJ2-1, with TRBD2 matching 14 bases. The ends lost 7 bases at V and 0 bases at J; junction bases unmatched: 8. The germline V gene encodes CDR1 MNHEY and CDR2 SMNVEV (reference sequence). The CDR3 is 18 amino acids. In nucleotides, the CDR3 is TGTGCCAGCACCACGGGGACTAGCGGGGGAAGCTCCTACAATGAGCAGTTCTTC. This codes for CASTTGTSGGSSYNEQFF.

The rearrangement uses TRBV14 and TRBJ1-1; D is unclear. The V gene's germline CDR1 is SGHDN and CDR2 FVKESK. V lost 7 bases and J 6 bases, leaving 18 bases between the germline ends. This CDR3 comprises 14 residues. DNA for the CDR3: TGTGCCAGCACCCCGTGGGAGGGCTCGGCTGAAGCTTTCTTT. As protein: CASTPWEGSAEAFF.

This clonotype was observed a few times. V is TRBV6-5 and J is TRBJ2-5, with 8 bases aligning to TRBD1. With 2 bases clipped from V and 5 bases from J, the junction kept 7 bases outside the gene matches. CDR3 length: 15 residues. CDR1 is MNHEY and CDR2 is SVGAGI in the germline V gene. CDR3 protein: CASSYEDRGWETQYF. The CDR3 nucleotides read TGTGCCAGCAGTTACGAAGACAGGGGATGGGAGACCCAGTACTTC.

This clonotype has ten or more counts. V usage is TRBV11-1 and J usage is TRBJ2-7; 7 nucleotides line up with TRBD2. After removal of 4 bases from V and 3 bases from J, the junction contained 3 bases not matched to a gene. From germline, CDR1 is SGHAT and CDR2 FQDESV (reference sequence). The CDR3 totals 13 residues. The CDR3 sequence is CASSSSGGYEQYV. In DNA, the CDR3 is TGTGCCAGCAGCTCATCGGGGGGCTACGAGCAGTACGTC.

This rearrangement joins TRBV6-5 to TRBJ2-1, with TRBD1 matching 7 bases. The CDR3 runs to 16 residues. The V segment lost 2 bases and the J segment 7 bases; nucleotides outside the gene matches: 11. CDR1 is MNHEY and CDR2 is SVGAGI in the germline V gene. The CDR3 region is CASSYRGGALVNEQFF. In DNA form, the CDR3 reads TGTGCCAGCAGTTACCGAGGGGGCGCGTTAGTAAATGAGCAGTTCTTC.

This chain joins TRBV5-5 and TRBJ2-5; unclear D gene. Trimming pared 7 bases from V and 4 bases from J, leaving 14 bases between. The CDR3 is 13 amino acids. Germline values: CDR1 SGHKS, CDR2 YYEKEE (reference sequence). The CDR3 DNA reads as TGTGCCAGCGAAAATGACGTGAGAGAGACCCAGTACTTC. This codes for CASENDVRETQYF.

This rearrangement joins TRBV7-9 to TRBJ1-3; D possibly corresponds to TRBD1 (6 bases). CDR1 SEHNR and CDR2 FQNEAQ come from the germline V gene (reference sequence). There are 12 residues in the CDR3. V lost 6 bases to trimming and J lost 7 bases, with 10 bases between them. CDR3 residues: CASRTRGNTIYF. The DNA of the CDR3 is TGTGCCAGCAGGACAAGGGGGAACACCATATATTTT. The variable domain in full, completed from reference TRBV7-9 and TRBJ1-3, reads DTGVSQNPRHKITKRGQNVTFRCDPISEHNRLYWYRQTLGQGPEFLTYFQNEAQLEKSRLLSDRFSAERPKGSFSTLEIQRTEQGDSAMYLCASRTRGNTIYFGEGSWLTVV.

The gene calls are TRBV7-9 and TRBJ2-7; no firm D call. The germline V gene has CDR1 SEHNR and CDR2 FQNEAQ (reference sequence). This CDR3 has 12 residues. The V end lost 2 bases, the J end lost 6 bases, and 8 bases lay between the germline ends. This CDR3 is CASSLYGSEQYF. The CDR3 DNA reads TGTGCCAGCAGCTTATACGGCTCCGAGCAGTACTTC.

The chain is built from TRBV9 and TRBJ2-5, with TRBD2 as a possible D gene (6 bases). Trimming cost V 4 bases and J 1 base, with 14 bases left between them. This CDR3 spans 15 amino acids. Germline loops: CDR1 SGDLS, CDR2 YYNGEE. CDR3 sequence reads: CASSSKLAIQETQYF. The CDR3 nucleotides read TGTGCCAGCAGCTCCAAACTAGCTATCCAAGAGACCCAGTACTTC.

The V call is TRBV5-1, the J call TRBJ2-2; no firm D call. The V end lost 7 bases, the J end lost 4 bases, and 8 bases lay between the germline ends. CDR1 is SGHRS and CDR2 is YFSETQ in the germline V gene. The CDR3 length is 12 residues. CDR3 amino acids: CASHVPTGELFF. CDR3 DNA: TGCGCCAGCCACGTTCCCACCGGGGAGCTGTTTTTT.

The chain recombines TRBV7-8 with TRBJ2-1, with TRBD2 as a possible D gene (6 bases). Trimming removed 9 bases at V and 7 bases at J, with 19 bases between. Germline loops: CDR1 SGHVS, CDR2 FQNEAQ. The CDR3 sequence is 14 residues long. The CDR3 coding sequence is TGTGCCAGTCGACCCGGGGACTTGGGGAATGAGCAGTTCTTC. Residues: CASRPGDLGNEQFF.